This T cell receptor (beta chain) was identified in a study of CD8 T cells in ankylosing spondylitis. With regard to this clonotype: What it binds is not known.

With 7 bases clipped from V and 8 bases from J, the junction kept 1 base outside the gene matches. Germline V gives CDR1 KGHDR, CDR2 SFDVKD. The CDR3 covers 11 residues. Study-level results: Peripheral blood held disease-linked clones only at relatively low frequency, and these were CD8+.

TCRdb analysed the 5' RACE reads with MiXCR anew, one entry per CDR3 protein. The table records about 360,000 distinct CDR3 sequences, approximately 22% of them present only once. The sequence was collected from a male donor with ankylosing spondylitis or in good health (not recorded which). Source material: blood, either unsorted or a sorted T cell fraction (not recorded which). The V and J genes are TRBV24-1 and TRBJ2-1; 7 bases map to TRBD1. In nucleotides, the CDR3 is TGTGCCACCAGCACAGGGGATGAGCAGTTCTTC. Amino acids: CATSTGDEQFF.